This T cell receptor beta chain was recorded in a study of CD8 T cells in ankylosing spondylitis. General observations from the study: There was a TCR beta motif, made of several highly homologous variants, that appeared characteristic of ankylosing spondylitis blood. The clones that were linked to disease were reported to be significantly enriched in matched synovial fluid samples from ankylosing spondylitis patients. Some of these motif variants have turned up before, in reports on reactive arthritis synovial fluid and blood.

This clonotype was observed many times. What it recognizes is unknown. MiXCR, applied by TCRdb to the 5' RACE reads, yields one record per CDR3 protein. This sample has about 150,000 distinct CDR3 sequences, with more than 5.5% found just once. The sample comprised blood, either unsorted or a sorted T cell fraction (not recorded which). The receptor was derived from a female donor with ankylosing spondylitis or in good health (not recorded which).

The CDR3: CASSFNKDTIYF. In nucleotides, the CDR3 is TGTGCCAGCAGCTTTAACAAGGACACCATATATTTT. The genes are TRBV7-9 and TRBJ1-3, with no clear D. This CDR3 comprises 12 residues. V was cut by 3 bases and J by 8 bases, with 8 bases left in between. Germline lookup yields CDR1 SEHNR and CDR2 FQNEAQ (reference sequence).